The next 32 T cell receptor beta chains were all read from a single sample in a study of OX40 agonist ivuxolimab in advanced cancers. Profiling relied on immunoSEQ multiplex PCR, and the TCRdb table lists in-frame clones only, not all of them. This sample has tens of thousands of clones, with around 93% found just once. This sample comprised CD4+ or CD8+ T cells sorted from blood, obtained in a trial of the OX40 agonist ivuxolimab. These receptors were taken from an adult with an advanced solid tumor such as melanoma, head and neck, liver or kidney cancer.

The rearrangement links TRBV9 to TRBJ2-1; tentatively, D is TRBD2 (6 bases). The CDR3 consists of 22 residues. Trimming took 3 bases from V and 4 from J, leaving 35 bases between them. Germline CDR1 is SGDLS and CDR2 is YYNGEE. The CDR3 coding sequence is TGTGCCAGCAGCGAACCAGCCCCCGGGCGGGACGCCCCCGTGCGGGTTTACAATGAGCAGTTCTTC. Translation: CASSEPAPGRDAPVRVYNEQFF.

V gene TRBV18 combines with J gene TRBJ1-4; 7 bases agree with TRBD1. V trimming: 0 bases; J trimming: 7 bases; junction bases outside the gene matches: 17. The CDR3 sequence is 19 residues long. Germline-derived CDR1 and CDR2 are KGHSH and LQKENI. The CDR3 is CASSPPNRGPLVESEKLFF. CDR3 nucleotides: TGTGCCAGCTCACCACCCAACAGGGGACCCCTGGTGGAGTCTGAAAAACTGTTTTTT.

The chain has TRBV13 and TRBJ2-2; perhaps D is TRBD1 or TRBD2 (5 bases each). The CDR3 has 16 amino acids. Germline loops: CDR1 PRHDT, CDR2 FYEKMQ (reference sequence). The V gene lost 5 bases and the J gene lost 0 bases, with 13 bases spanning the gap. CDR3 residues: CASSTIGAPNTGELFF. Written as DNA, the CDR3 is TGTGCCAGCAGCACAATCGGGGCTCCGAACACCGGGGAGCTGTTTTTT.

A note on this clone: One junction end disagrees with the germline gene, perhaps due to a read error. This chain links TRBV5-3 with TRBJ1-6; D ambiguous. TRBV5-3 is filed as an ORF, its function uncertain. The CDR3 has 15 residues. The CDR3 nucleotides are TGTGCCAGCAGCTTGGACGGAACCTATAATTCACCCCTCCACTTT. Encoded protein: CASSLDGTYNSPLHF.

The chain employs TRBV30 and TRBJ2-3; D remains ambiguous. The CDR3 loop spans 13 amino acids. Trimming shortened V by 4 bases and J by 8 bases, and 16 bases separated the two germline ends. The V gene's germline CDR1 is GTSNPN and CDR2 SVGIG (reference sequence). The CDR3 nucleotides read TGTGCCTGGACAGGTGGGGTCGTCGGTACGCAGTATTTT. Encoded protein: CAWTGGVVGTQYF.

This rearrangement joins TRBV11-2 to TRBJ1-4; 9 nucleotides match TRBD1. This CDR3 is built from 15 residues. Germline V gene lookup returns CDR1 SGHAT and CDR2 FQNNGV. J lost 5 bases, V lost 1 base, and 2 bases had no gene match. The CDR3 sequence is CASSLGTGANEKLFF. For the CDR3, the DNA is TGTGCCAGCAGCTTAGGGACAGGGGCAAATGAAAAACTGTTTTTT.

The V gene is TRBV6-1, the J gene TRBJ2-3; 7 nucleotides match TRBD2. The CDR3 covers 14 residues. V lost 9 bases to trimming and J lost 2 bases; unmatched junction nucleotides: 8. Germline V gene lookup returns CDR1 MNHNS and CDR2 SASEGT. The CDR3 region is CASSSRGTTDTQYF. The DNA for the CDR3 is TGTGCCAGTTCATCGCGGGGGACCACAGATACGCAGTATTTT.

The rearrangement joins TRBV9 to TRBJ2-1; 7 nucleotides align to TRBD2. Trimming cost V 4 bases and J 0 bases; bases outside gene matches: 7. CDR3 size: 16 residues. Germline lookup yields CDR1 SGDLS and CDR2 YYNGEE. As DNA, the CDR3 is TGTGCCAGCAGCACCAGCGGGGATAGCTCCTACAATGAGCAGTTCTTC. It yields the protein CASSTSGDSSYNEQFF.

The chain combines TRBV7-2 with TRBJ2-1; tentative D call: TRBD1 (5 bases). CDR3 length: 17 residues. Germline V gene sequence: CDR1 SGHTA, CDR2 FQGNSA. Trimming cost V 0 bases and J 6 bases, with 18 bases left between them. Here the CDR3 reads CASSLAQVTWGPNEQFF. As DNA, the CDR3 is TGTGCCAGCAGCTTAGCGCAAGTAACGTGGGGCCCCAATGAGCAGTTCTTC.

This chain links TRBV30 with TRBJ1-6; D unclear. Germline CDR1 GTSNPN, CDR2 SVGIG (reference sequence). Trimming took off 1 base at V and 3 bases at J, with 7 bases between the two ends. The CDR3 runs 14 residues. The CDR3 nucleotides are TGTGCCTGGAGTGCGGTCAACTATAATTCACCCCTCCACTTT. Amino acid sequence: CAWSAVNYNSPLHF. The variable domain in full, with the rest retrieved from reference TRBV30 and TRBJ1-6, is SQTIHQWPATLVQPVGSPLSLECTVEGTSNPNLYWYRQAAGRGLQLLFYSVGIGQISSEVPQNLSASRPQDRQFILSSKKLLLSDSGFYLCAWSAVNYNSPLHFGNGTRLTVT.

This clone has a single count. The chain employs TRBV7-9 and TRBJ1-4, with D perhaps matching TRBD1 (5 bases). The CDR3 spans 15 residues. The V and J ends lost 4 bases and 1 base respectively, with 10 bases between them. Germline V gene lookup returns CDR1 SEHNR and CDR2 FQNEAQ (reference sequence). In nucleotides, the CDR3 is TGTGCCAGCAGCTCCAGGGATTTAACTAATGAAAAACTGTTTTTT. It is translated as CASSSRDLTNEKLFF.

The rearrangement links TRBV7-8 to TRBJ1-5; D is undetermined. The CDR3 has 17 amino acids. Trimming left V 0 bases short and J 1 base short, with 13 bases between. The germline gives CDR1 SGHVS, CDR2 FQNEAQ. Here the CDR3 DNA reads TGTGCCAGCAGCTTAGCGAGATTCCGGTCGAGCAATCAGCCCCAGCATTTT. This sequence encodes CASSLARFRSSNQPQHF.

This chain's CDR3 is CASSLNWGGAFNEQFF. The CDR3, as DNA: TGTGCCAGCAGCTTAAATTGGGGAGGGGCGTTCAATGAGCAGTTCTTC. The gene calls are TRBV7-9 and TRBJ2-1, with 7 bases identical to TRBD2. Trimming cost V 2 bases and J 6 bases; bases outside gene matches: 10. Germline V lookup: CDR1 SEHNR, CDR2 FQNEAQ (reference sequence). CDR3 length equals 16 residues. The complete variable domain, with remaining parts taken from reference TRBV7-9 and TRBJ2-1, reads DTGVSQNPRHKITKRGQNVTFRCDPISEHNRLYWYRQTLGQGPEFLTYFQNEAQLEKSRLLSDRFSAERPKGSFSTLEIQRTEQGDSAMYLCASSLNWGGAFNEQFFGPGTRLTVL.

The chain combines TRBV6-5 with TRBJ2-7, with 11 bases matching TRBD2. The CDR3 has 15 residues. V lost 2 bases, J lost 3 bases, and 3 bases stayed unmatched. In germline, CDR1 is MNHEY, CDR2 SVGAGI. The CDR3 DNA reads as TGTGCCAGCAGTTACCGGGGGACTAGCGGCTACGAGCAGTACTTC. The encoded protein is CASSYRGTSGYEQYF.

The chain combines TRBV19 with TRBJ2-3, with D unresolved. Trimming left V 3 bases short and J 4 bases short, with 11 bases between. Germline assignment: CDR1 LNHDA and CDR2 SQIVND (reference sequence). The CDR3 covers 14 residues. CDR3 in amino acids: CASSIKIGSDTQYF. DNA of the CDR3: TGTGCCAGTAGTATTAAGATAGGGTCAGATACGCAGTATTTT.

This clone turned up a few times. This rearrangement joins TRBV25-1 to TRBJ1-1; weak D call: TRBD1 (5 bases). Trimming stripped 2 bases from V and 6 bases from J, with 10 bases between. Germline CDR1 and CDR2: MGHDK and SYGVNS. The CDR3 consists of 13 residues. The CDR3 reads CASSELQGSEAFF. The DNA of the CDR3 is TGTGCCAGCAGTGAACTGCAGGGCTCTGAAGCTTTCTTT.

This chain connects TRBV6-5 to TRBJ2-2; possible D gene TRBD1, 6 bases. V dropped 1 base and J dropped 4 bases, with 7 bases sitting between them. The V gene's germline CDR1 is MNHEY and CDR2 SVGAGI. The CDR3 is made up of 14 amino acids. CDR3 in amino acids: CASSYLQGTGELFF. The CDR3 bases are TGTGCCAGCAGTTACTTACAGGGCACCGGGGAGCTGTTTTTT.

The chain joins TRBV11-2 to TRBJ2-7, with 7 bases aligning to TRBD2. The V and J ends lost 5 bases and 0 bases, in that order; junction bases with no gene match: 7. CDR1 is SGHAT, CDR2 FQNNGV, per germline. CDR3 length: 15 residues. The CDR3 loop is CASSPTGGLSYEQYF. CDR3 DNA sequence: TGTGCCAGCAGCCCGACGGGGGGACTCTCCTACGAGCAGTACTTC.

The chain combines TRBV5-1 with TRBJ1-3; D is uncertain. This CDR3 is 15 amino acids long. Per the germline V gene, CDR1 is SGHRS and CDR2 is YFSETQ. V dropped 3 bases and J dropped 0 bases, with 10 bases sitting between them. The CDR3, as DNA: TGCGCCAGCAGCTCGGACGGCCGCTCTGGAAACACCATATATTTT. It translates to CASSSDGRSGNTIYF. Variable domain in full (rest from reference TRBV5-1 and TRBJ1-3): KAGVTQTPRYLIKTRGQQVTLSCSPISGHRSVSWYQQTPGQGLQFLFEYFSETQRNKGNFPGRFSGRQFSNSRSEMNVSTLELGDSALYLCASSSDGRSGNTIYFGEGSWLTVV.

The chain combines TRBV10-1 with TRBJ1-1; 7 bases fit TRBD1. Per germline, CDR1 WNHNN and CDR2 SYGVQD (reference sequence). The CDR3 contains 16 residues. V was pared by 3 bases and J by 0 bases, with 7 bases of the junction left unmatched. CDR3 DNA: TGCGCCAGCAGTGACTCGAGGGGGCTCATGAACACTGAAGCTTTCTTT. Its protein product is CASSDSRGLMNTEAFF.

The rearrangement links TRBV2 to TRBJ1-6; possible D gene TRBD1, 5 bases. Germline CDR1 SNHLY, CDR2 FYNNEI. The CDR3 runs 14 residues. Trimming cost V 4 bases and J 7 bases, with 11 bases left between them. CDR3 loop: CASSGDGENSPLHF. Here the CDR3 DNA reads TGTGCCAGCAGTGGGGACGGGGAAAATTCACCCCTCCACTTT.

The chain combines TRBV6-6 with TRBJ1-1; TRBD1 is a possible D gene (5 bases). The CDR3 covers 14 residues. Germline assignment: CDR1 MNHNY and CDR2 SVGAGI (reference sequence). The ends were cut back, 3 bases at V and 1 base at J, with 9 bases in the middle. The CDR3, as DNA: TGTGCCAGCAGTTATGGGGGTGGGAACACTGAAGCTTTCTTT. Translating it yields CASSYGGGNTEAFF.

The rearrangement joins TRBV6-1 to TRBJ2-5; no reliable D call. Trimming pared 4 bases from V and 4 bases from J, leaving 7 bases between. The CDR3 is made up of 12 amino acids. Germline CDR1 reads MNHNS; CDR2 reads SASEGT. The CDR3 DNA is TGTGCCAGCAGTGTGTGGAGAGAGACCCAGTACTTC. Translated: CASSVWRETQYF.

Only one count was recorded for this clone. The chain couples TRBV5-1 to TRBJ2-1; TRBD1 is a possible D gene (7 bases). The CDR3 is 16 residues long. Trimming left V 6 bases short and J 8 bases short, with 24 bases between. From germline, CDR1 is SGHRS and CDR2 YFSETQ. CDR3 nucleotide sequence: TGCGCCAGCAAGGTTGGAGGGGGCGCACGCGGCCATGAGCAGTTCTTC. Amino acids: CASKVGGGARGHEQFF.

The gene calls are TRBV4-1 and TRBJ1-6; D is possibly TRBD1 (5 bases). The CDR3 runs to 13 residues. Germline CDR1 reads MGHRA; CDR2 reads YSYEKL. Trimming shortened V by 7 bases and J by 11 bases, and 15 bases separated the two germline ends. CDR3 nucleotide sequence: TGCGCCAGCAATGCAGTGGGGGGGGCACCCCTCCACTTT. It specifies CASNAVGGAPLHF.

The genes are TRBV5-1 and TRBJ2-3; TRBD2 aligns across 7 bases. The J segment lost 7 bases and the V segment lost 0 bases, leaving 8 bases of the junction unmatched. The germline CDR1 and CDR2 sequences are SGHRS and YFSETQ. This CDR3 has 15 residues. In DNA form, the CDR3 reads TGCGCCAGCAGCTTGGACGGTAGCGGGTGGAATACGCAGTATTTT. It translates to CASSLDGSGWNTQYF.

V and J are TRBV5-1 and TRBJ1-1; D is unclear. Between the trimmed V and J ends, which lost 3 bases and 6 bases, there was a span of 18 bases. The germline CDR1 and CDR2 sequences are SGHRS and YFSETQ. The CDR3 consists of 15 residues. CDR3 sequence (DNA): TGCGCCAGCAGCTCGATGGGAGGTGGGCTGGCTGAAGCTTTCTTT. Translation: CASSSMGGGLAEAFF. Full variable domain (outside the CDR3, taken from reference TRBV5-1 and TRBJ1-1): KAGVTQTPRYLIKTRGQQVTLSCSPISGHRSVSWYQQTPGQGLQFLFEYFSETQRNKGNFPGRFSGRQFSNSRSEMNVSTLELGDSALYLCASSSMGGGLAEAFFGQGTRLTVV.

The chain links TRBV5-1 to TRBJ1-2, with TRBD1 identical over 9 bases. Germline V CDR1 and CDR2: SGHRS, YFSETQ. After removal of 5 bases from V and 6 bases from J, the junction contained 8 bases not matched to a gene. The CDR3 runs 14 residues. CDR3 region: CASRKDRGIDGYTF. CDR3 coding DNA: TGCGCCAGCAGGAAGGACAGGGGAATTGATGGCTACACCTTC.

V and J are TRBV5-4 and TRBJ1-2; TRBD1 matches at 10 bases. After removal of 5 bases from V and 5 bases from J, the junction contained 6 bases not matched to a gene. In germline, CDR1 is SGHNT, CDR2 YYREEE (reference sequence). CDR3 length: 14 residues. DNA for the CDR3: TGTGCCAGCAGGGTTGGGACAGGGGTTTATGGCTACACCTTC. It is translated as CASRVGTGVYGYTF.

V usage is TRBV30 and J usage is TRBJ2-5, with D perhaps matching TRBD1 (5 bases). CDR1 GTSNPN and CDR2 SVGIG come from the germline V gene (reference sequence). The CDR3 runs 13 residues. Deletions cut 2 bases from V and 1 base from J, with 8 bases between. CDR3 sequence: CAWSFQGQETQYF. The CDR3 DNA is TGTGCCTGGAGTTTCCAGGGCCAAGAGACCCAGTACTTC.

J is TRBJ2-1 and V is TRBV5-1; 7 nucleotides line up with TRBD1. Germline values: CDR1 SGHRS, CDR2 YFSETQ. V shed 6 bases, J shed 5 bases, and the junction held 8 bases outside the gene matches. The CDR3 is 14 residues long. CDR3 residues: CASNTGTDNNEQFF. The CDR3 DNA reads TGCGCCAGCAACACCGGGACAGATAACAATGAGCAGTTCTTC.

This clone has only a few counts. This chain links TRBV10-3 with TRBJ1-2, with a tentative D call TRBD1 (5 bases). The V and J ends lost 10 bases and 4 bases respectively, with 13 bases between them. This CDR3 has 12 amino acids. CDR1 and CDR2 (germline): ENHRY, SYGVKD. CDR3 nucleotide sequence: TGTGCCACCGAAGGGGTAAGCTATGGCTACACCTTC. Translation gives CATEGVSYGYTF.